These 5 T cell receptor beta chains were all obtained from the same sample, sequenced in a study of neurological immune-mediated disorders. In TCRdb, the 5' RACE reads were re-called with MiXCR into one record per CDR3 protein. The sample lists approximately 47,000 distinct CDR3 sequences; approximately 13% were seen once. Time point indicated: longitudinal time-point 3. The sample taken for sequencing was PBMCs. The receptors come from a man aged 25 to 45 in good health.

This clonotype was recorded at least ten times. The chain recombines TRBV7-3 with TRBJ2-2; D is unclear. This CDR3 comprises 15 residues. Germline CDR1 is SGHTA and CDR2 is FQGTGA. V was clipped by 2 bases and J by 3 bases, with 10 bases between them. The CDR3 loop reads CASSLYPGDTGELFF. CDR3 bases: TGTGCCAGCAGCTTATATCCTGGGGACACCGGGGAGCTGTTTTTT.

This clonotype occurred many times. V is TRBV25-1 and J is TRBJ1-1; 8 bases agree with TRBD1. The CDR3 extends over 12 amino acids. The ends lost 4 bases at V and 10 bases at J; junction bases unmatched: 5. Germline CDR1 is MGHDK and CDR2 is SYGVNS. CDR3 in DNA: TGTGCCAGCAGTGGCCGGGACAGGATAGCTTTCTTT. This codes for CASSGRDRIAFF.

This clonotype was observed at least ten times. The CDR3 sequence is CASSPGQGRNYEQYF. CDR3 bases: TGTGCCAGCAGCCCCGGACAGGGGCGAAACTACGAGCAGTACTTC. The J gene is TRBJ2-7, the V gene TRBV12-3 or TRBV12-4; the match to TRBD1 covers 9 bases. The CDR3 sequence is 15 residues long. V lost 6 bases to trimming and J lost 3 bases; unmatched junction nucleotides: 9.

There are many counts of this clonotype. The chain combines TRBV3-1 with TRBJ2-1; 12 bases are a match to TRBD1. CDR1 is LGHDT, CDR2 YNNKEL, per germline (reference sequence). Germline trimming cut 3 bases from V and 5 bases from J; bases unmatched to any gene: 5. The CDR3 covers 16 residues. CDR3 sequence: CASSHHRDRGHNEQFF. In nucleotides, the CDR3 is TGTGCCAGCAGCCACCACCGGGACAGGGGGCACAATGAGCAGTTCTTC.

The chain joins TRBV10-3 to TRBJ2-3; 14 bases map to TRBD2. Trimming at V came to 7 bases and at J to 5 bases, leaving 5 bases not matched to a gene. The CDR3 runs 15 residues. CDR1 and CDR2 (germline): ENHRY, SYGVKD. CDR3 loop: CAINPGLAGEDTQYF. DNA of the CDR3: TGTGCCATCAATCCGGGACTAGCGGGAGAAGATACGCAGTATTTT.